These 24 T cell receptor beta chains originate from one sample sequenced in a study of T cells in Graves' hyperthyroidism and ophthalmopathy. RNA transcripts were the template for amplifying TCR beta CDR3 regions. First-round RT-PCR of the TCR CDR3 relied on the HTBI primer set. TCRdb used MiXCR to reprocess the multiplex PCR reads, holding one entry per CDR3 protein. This sample has about 500,000 distinct CDR3 sequences; roughly 15% occur once, and the top ten carry 25% to 30%. The specimen sequenced was blood. These receptor sequences come from a woman in her twenties or thirties with Graves' ophthalmopathy.

The V call is TRBV19, the J call TRBJ2-1; 15 nucleotides agree with TRBD2. The V and J ends lost 7 bases and 10 bases, in that order; junction bases with no gene match: 8. Looked up from germline, CDR1 is LNHDA and CDR2 is SQIVND (reference sequence). The CDR3 extends over 15 amino acids. The CDR3 sequence: CASTSGLAGGGEQFF. The CDR3 DNA reads as TGTGCCAGTACCTCGGGACTAGCGGGAGGCGGAGAGCAGTTCTTC.

This clonotype was observed many times. This sequence joins TRBV20-1 and TRBJ2-2, with 7 bases matching TRBD1. Germline loops: CDR1 DFQATT, CDR2 SNEGSKA (reference sequence). The CDR3 runs 14 residues. V shed 6 bases and J 3 bases; nucleotides not matched to a gene: 7. The CDR3 is CSAPGQRDTGELFF. Written as DNA, the CDR3 is TGCAGTGCCCCGGGACAGCGCGACACCGGGGAGCTGTTTTTT.

V gene TRBV5-8 combines with J gene TRBJ1-5; no clear D. CDR3 length equals 17 residues. With 0 bases removed from V and 0 bases from J, the gap between germline ends came to 13 bases. CDR1 is SGHTS and CDR2 is YDEGEE in the germline V gene. CDR3: CASSLDPDWYSNQPQHF. The CDR3 coding sequence is TGTGCCAGCAGCTTGGATCCAGATTGGTATAGCAATCAGCCCCAGCATTTT.

This clonotype showed up many times. The chain has TRBV5-5 and TRBJ2-7, with 7 bases aligning to TRBD1. The CDR3 length is 14 residues. Germline CDR1 and CDR2: SGHKS and YYEKEE (reference sequence). V was clipped by 3 bases and J by 2 bases; unmatched bases: 5. In DNA form, the CDR3 reads TGTGCCAGCAGCTCCCGGGACAGAACCTACGAGCAGTACTTC. Amino acid sequence: CASSSRDRTYEQYF. Drawing the rest from reference TRBV5-5 and TRBJ2-7, the complete variable domain is DAGVTQSPTHLIKTRGQQVTLRCSPISGHKSVSWYQQVLGQGPQFIFQYYEKEERGRGNFPDRFSARQFPNYSSELNVNALLLGDSALYLCASSSRDRTYEQYFGPGTRLTVT.

This clonotype came up a few times. This chain connects TRBV13 to TRBJ2-7, with 7 bases that match TRBD2. The CDR3 is 14 amino acids. CDR1 is PRHDT, CDR2 FYEKMQ, per germline (reference sequence). V shed 1 base and J 7 bases; nucleotides not matched to a gene: 7. The CDR3 protein is CASSLDGRPVEQYF. The DNA of the CDR3 is TGTGCCAGCAGCTTAGACGGGAGGCCTGTGGAGCAGTACTTC.

This clonotype has ten or more counts. The gene calls are TRBV27 and TRBJ2-3; no reliable D call. With 3 bases removed from V and 4 bases from J, the gap between germline ends came to 5 bases. Per the germline V gene, CDR1 is MNHEY and CDR2 is SMNVEV (reference sequence). CDR3 length equals 12 residues. This CDR3 reads CASSFRSDTQYF. The CDR3 nucleotides are TGTGCCAGCAGTTTCAGGTCAGATACGCAGTATTTT.

This clonotype has just a few counts. The CDR3 region has the DNA TGTGCCAGCAGTTACTCGAGAGGGCCGCCTAATGAAAAACTGTTTTTT. Translating gives CASSYSRGPPNEKLFF. The V and J genes are TRBV6-5 and TRBJ1-4; no clear D gene. CDR1 MNHEY and CDR2 SVGAGI come from the germline V gene. The CDR3 has 16 amino acids. Trimming took 0 bases from V and 3 from J, leaving 11 bases between them.

This clonotype has just a few counts. The chain recombines TRBV6-1 with TRBJ2-1, with 10 bases lining up with TRBD2. CDR3 size: 17 residues. Trimming took 3 bases from V and 6 from J; bases not matched to a gene: 11. In germline, CDR1 is MNHNS, CDR2 SASEGT. The CDR3 sequence: CASSDNRRVAGGNEQFF. The CDR3, as DNA: TGTGCCAGCAGTGACAACAGGCGGGTAGCGGGAGGCAATGAGCAGTTCTTC.

This clonotype was observed at least ten times. This rearrangement joins TRBV20-1 to TRBJ2-5; 8 nucleotides align to TRBD1. This CDR3 comprises 14 residues. Germline CDR1 is DFQATT and CDR2 is SNEGSKA (reference sequence). Germline trimming cut 4 bases from V and 5 bases from J; bases unmatched to any gene: 9. CDR3 DNA sequence: TGCAGTGCTAACGGACAGGGCCCTGAGGAGACCCAGTACTTC. Protein product: CSANGQGPEETQYF.

The rearrangement uses TRBV9 and TRBJ2-7, with no clear D. The CDR3 loop spans 13 amino acids. V was cut by 0 bases and J by 1 base, with 5 bases left in between. Germline CDR1 and CDR2: SGDLS and YYNGEE. The CDR3 sequence: CASSVDASYEQYF. The CDR3 coding sequence is TGTGCCAGCAGCGTAGACGCATCCTACGAGCAGTACTTC. Combining the CDR3 with reference TRBV9 and TRBJ2-7 gives the whole variable domain DSGVTQTPKHLITATGQRVTLRCSPRSGDLSVYWYQQSLDQGLQFLIQYYNGEERAKGNILERFSAQQFPDLHSELNLSSLELGDSALYFCASSVDASYEQYFGPGTRLTVT.

Ten or more counts support this clonotype. V is TRBV18 and J is TRBJ1-1; D is possibly TRBD1 (6 bases). The germline V and J ends were trimmed by 3 bases and 2 bases, with 10 bases remaining between them. There are 14 residues in the CDR3. Germline CDR1 reads KGHSH; CDR2 reads LQKENI. CDR3 sequence (DNA): TGTGCCAGCTCACCGTGGGACACCAACACTGAAGCTTTCTTT. Translation: CASSPWDTNTEAFF.

About this clonotype itself: This sequence may be a read error, since a much larger clone differs from it by one base. V gene TRBV7-2 combines with J gene TRBJ2-1; maybe TRBD2 (5 bases). V lost 1 base to trimming and J lost 10 bases, with 14 bases between them. Germline CDR1 and CDR2: SGHTA and FQGNSA. This CDR3 comprises 14 residues. The CDR3 DNA reads as TGTGCCAGCAGCTTAGAGCCAGCCACGGGGGAGCAGTTCTTC. Translating gives CASSLEPATGEQFF.

This clonotype was seen only a few times. The chain couples TRBV20-1 to TRBJ2-5; D is possibly TRBD1 (5 bases). Germline-derived CDR1 and CDR2 are DFQATT and SNEGSKA (reference sequence). This CDR3 region has 14 residues. The V end was cut by 1 base, the J end by 3 bases, with 12 bases between. CDR3 loop: CSARGEDSKETQYF. DNA for the CDR3: TGCAGTGCTAGAGGGGAAGACAGTAAAGAGACCCAGTACTTC.

In this sample, this clonotype turned up a few times. V usage is TRBV18 and J usage is TRBJ1-1, with a weak D call TRBD1 (5 bases). This CDR3 comprises 16 residues. CDR1 KGHSH and CDR2 LQKENI come from the germline V gene. Trimming removed 3 bases from V and 2 bases from J, with 16 bases in between. CDR3 protein: CASSPLDGGKNTEAFF. The DNA for the CDR3 is TGTGCCAGCTCACCGCTTGATGGGGGGAAAAACACTGAAGCTTTCTTT.

This chain joins TRBV6-5 and TRBJ1-5; 7 bases fit TRBD1. This CDR3 contains 15 residues. Germline V CDR1 and CDR2: MNHEY, SVGAGI. V lost 2 bases, J lost 5 bases, and 6 bases stayed unmatched. The CDR3 DNA follows: TGTGCCAGCAGTTACCAGGGACAGATATATCAGCCCCAGCATTTT. Its protein is CASSYQGQIYQPQHF.

This clonotype was observed at least ten times. The chain is built from TRBV7-6 and TRBJ1-2; possible D gene TRBD1, 5 bases. Between the trimmed V and J ends, which lost 1 base and 6 bases, there was a span of 9 bases. CDR3 length equals 13 residues. Germline values: CDR1 SGHVS, CDR2 FNYEAQ. The CDR3 loop is CASSLEGAHGYTF. In DNA form, the CDR3 reads TGTGCCAGCAGCTTAGAAGGGGCACATGGCTACACCTTC.

Note on this clonotype: Just one base apart from a much larger clone, this may be a read error. The genes are TRBV4-2 and TRBJ2-5, with TRBD1 matching 7 bases. Germline CDR1 and CDR2: LGHNA and YNFKEQ. CDR3 length: 13 amino acids. The CDR3 DNA reads TGTGCCAGCAGCACAGGGGCGCAAGGGACCCAGTACTTC. This encodes CASSTGAQGTQYF.

At least ten counts were recorded for this clonotype. The gene calls are TRBV14 and TRBJ2-1; no firm D call. Germline V CDR1 and CDR2: SGHDN, FVKESK. The CDR3 runs to 14 residues. V was trimmed by 4 bases and J by 0 bases, leaving 7 bases between them. The chain's CDR3 is CASSPRISYNEQFF. In nucleotides, the CDR3 is TGTGCCAGCAGCCCGAGAATCTCCTACAATGAGCAGTTCTTC.

This clonotype was recorded at least ten times. This sequence joins TRBV19 and TRBJ1-5, with unresolved D. This CDR3 has 13 amino acids. Trimming took off 4 bases at V and 4 bases at J, with 8 bases between the two ends. Germline loops: CDR1 LNHDA, CDR2 SQIVND (reference sequence). DNA of the CDR3: TGTGCCAGTAGTAACGGAGGGAATCAGCCCCAGCATTTT. It codes for CASSNGGNQPQHF.

This clonotype was picked up many times. This chain uses TRBV28 with TRBJ2-5, with D possibly being TRBD2 (6 bases). CDR1 is MDHEN and CDR2 is SYDVKM in the germline V gene. V shed 1 base and J shed 3 bases, with 12 bases lying between them. The CDR3 contains 15 residues. This chain's CDR3 is CASSLFVGSEETQYF. CDR3 bases: TGTGCCAGCAGTTTATTTGTCGGGAGTGAAGAGACCCAGTACTTC.

This chain links TRBV27 with TRBJ2-5; D gene ambiguous. Germline V lookup: CDR1 MNHEY, CDR2 SMNVEV (reference sequence). Trimming took off 6 bases at V and 7 bases at J, with 12 bases between the two ends. This CDR3 comprises 12 residues. CDR3 sequence (DNA): TGTGCCAGCAGCCCGGGTGAAGGGACCCAGTACTTC. This sequence encodes CASSPGEGTQYF.

Here the CDR3 reads CASSLTGLAGVGSYEQYF. CDR3 nucleotide sequence: TGTGCCAGCAGCTTGACGGGACTAGCGGGAGTGGGGTCCTACGAGCAGTACTTC. The genes are TRBV5-8 and TRBJ2-7; 14 positions match TRBD2. This CDR3 has 18 residues. The germline V gene has CDR1 SGHTS and CDR2 YDEGEE. V shed 1 base, J shed 1 base, and the junction held 7 bases outside the gene matches.

V is TRBV6-5 and J is TRBJ1-1; D perhaps matches TRBD1 (6 bases). V was trimmed by 2 bases and J by 1 base, leaving 23 bases between them. The CDR3 runs 19 residues. Germline CDR1 MNHEY, CDR2 SVGAGI. Here the CDR3 reads CASSYPSTPGGWGNTEAFF. CDR3 coding DNA: TGTGCCAGCAGTTACCCTTCCACCCCCGGGGGCTGGGGGAACACTGAAGCTTTCTTT.

Ten or more counts support this clonotype. The chain links TRBV30 to TRBJ2-4, with D perhaps matching TRBD2 (6 bases). This CDR3 is 13 amino acids long. The germline V gene encodes CDR1 GTSNPN and CDR2 SVGIG (reference sequence). Trimming took 4 bases from V and 2 from J, leaving 9 bases between them. The CDR3 coding sequence is TGTGCCTGGATGGAGGGAACCAAAAACATTCAGTACTTC. Translation gives CAWMEGTKNIQYF.